This entry lists 2 T cell receptor beta chains sequenced from one sample in a study of technical replicates of blood from a few donors. The assay was immunoSEQ multiplex PCR, and TCRdb's table has in-frame clones only and misses some. This table holds 65,000 to 85,000 clones, just over 95% found once. The sequencing sample was made of T cells isolated from PBMCs. Receptors were obtained from a human donor in good health.

The rearrangement uses TRBV4-1 and TRBJ2-7; 12 bases fit TRBD1. CDR1 MGHRA and CDR2 YSYEKL come from the germline V gene. CDR3 length equals 15 residues. V lost 3 bases and J lost 1; bases outside the gene matches: 1. The CDR3 spells CASSQGQGASYEQYF. The CDR3, as DNA: TGCGCCAGCAGCCAGGGACAGGGGGCATCCTACGAGCAGTACTTC.

The chain carries TRBV5-4 and TRBJ2-3; unclear D gene. V lost 1 base, J lost 1 base, and 10 bases lay in between. Germline lookup yields CDR1 SGHNT and CDR2 YYREEE (reference sequence). The CDR3 has 15 residues. The CDR3: CASSLIAPRTDTQYF. CDR3 nucleotides: TGTGCCAGCAGCTTGATCGCGCCGCGCACAGATACGCAGTATTTT.